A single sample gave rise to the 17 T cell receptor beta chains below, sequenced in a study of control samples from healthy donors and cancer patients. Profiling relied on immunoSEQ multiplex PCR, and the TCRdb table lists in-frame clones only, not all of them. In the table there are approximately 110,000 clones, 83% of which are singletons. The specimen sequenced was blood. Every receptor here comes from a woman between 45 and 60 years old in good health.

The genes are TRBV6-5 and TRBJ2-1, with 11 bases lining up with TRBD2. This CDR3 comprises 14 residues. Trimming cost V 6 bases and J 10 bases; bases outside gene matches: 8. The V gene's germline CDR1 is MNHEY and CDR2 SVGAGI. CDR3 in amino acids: CASSLLAGVGEQFF. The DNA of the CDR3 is TGTGCCAGCAGCCTACTAGCGGGAGTAGGGGAGCAGTTCTTC.

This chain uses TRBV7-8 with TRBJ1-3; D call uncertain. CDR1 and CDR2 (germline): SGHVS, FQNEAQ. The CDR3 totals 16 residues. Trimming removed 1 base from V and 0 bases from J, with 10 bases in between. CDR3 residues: CASSLVRQASGNTIYF. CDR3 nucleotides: TGTGCCAGCAGCTTAGTTAGGCAAGCCTCTGGAAACACCATATATTTT.

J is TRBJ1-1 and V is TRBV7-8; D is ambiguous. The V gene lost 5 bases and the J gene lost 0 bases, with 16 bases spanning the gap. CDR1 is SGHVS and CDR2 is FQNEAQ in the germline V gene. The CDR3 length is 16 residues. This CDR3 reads CASSRRESAMNTEAFF. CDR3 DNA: TGTGCCAGCAGCCGAAGGGAGTCGGCCATGAACACTGAAGCTTTCTTT.

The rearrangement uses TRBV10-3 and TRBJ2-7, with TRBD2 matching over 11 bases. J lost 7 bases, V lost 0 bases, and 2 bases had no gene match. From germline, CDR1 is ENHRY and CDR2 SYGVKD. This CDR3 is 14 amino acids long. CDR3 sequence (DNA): TGTGCCATCAGTGAGTCTCTAGCGGGGGGTGAGCAGTACTTC. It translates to CAISESLAGGEQYF.

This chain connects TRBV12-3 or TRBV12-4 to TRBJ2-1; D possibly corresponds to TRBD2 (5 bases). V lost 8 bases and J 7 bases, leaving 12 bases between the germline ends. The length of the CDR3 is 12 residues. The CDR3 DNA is TGTGCCAGCTCCTCGGACTGGAATGAGCAGTTCTTC. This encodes CASSSDWNEQFF.

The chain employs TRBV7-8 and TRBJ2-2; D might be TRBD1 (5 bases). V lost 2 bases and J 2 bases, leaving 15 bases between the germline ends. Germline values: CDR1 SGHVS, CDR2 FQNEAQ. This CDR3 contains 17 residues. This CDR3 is CASSLWPRTTNTGELFF. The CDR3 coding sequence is TGTGCCAGCAGCTTATGGCCAAGGACAACCAACACCGGGGAGCTGTTTTTT.

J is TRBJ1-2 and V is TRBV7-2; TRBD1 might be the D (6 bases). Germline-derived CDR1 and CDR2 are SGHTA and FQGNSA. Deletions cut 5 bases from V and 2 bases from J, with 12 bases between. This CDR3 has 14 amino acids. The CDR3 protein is CASSQGTLNYGYTF. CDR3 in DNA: TGTGCCAGCAGCCAAGGGACATTGAACTATGGCTACACCTTC.

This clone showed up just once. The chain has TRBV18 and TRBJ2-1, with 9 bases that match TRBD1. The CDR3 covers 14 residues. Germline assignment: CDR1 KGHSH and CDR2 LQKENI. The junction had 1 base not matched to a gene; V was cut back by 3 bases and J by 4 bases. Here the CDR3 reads CASSPGTGYNEQFF. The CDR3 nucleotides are TGTGCCAGCTCACCCGGGACAGGGTACAATGAGCAGTTCTTC.

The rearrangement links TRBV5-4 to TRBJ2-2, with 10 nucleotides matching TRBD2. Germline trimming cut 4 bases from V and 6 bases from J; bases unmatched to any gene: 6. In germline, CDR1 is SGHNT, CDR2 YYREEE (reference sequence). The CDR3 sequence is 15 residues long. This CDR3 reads CASSISGTSAGELFF. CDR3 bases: TGTGCCAGCAGCATATCCGGGACTAGCGCCGGGGAGCTGTTTTTT.

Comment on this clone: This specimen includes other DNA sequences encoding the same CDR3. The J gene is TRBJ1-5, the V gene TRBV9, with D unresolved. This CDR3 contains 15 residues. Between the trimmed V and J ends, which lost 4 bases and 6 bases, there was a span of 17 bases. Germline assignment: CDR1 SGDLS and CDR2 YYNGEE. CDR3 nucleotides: TGTGCCAGCAGCCCCCACACCGGAGGCGGTCAGCCCCAGCATTTT. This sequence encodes CASSPHTGGGQPQHF.

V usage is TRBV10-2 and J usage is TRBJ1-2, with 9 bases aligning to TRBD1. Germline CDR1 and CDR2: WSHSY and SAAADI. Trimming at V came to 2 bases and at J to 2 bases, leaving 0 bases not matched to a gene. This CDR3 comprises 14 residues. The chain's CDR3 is CASSEDRGNYGYTF. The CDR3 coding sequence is TGCGCCAGCAGTGAGGACAGGGGGAACTATGGCTACACCTTC.

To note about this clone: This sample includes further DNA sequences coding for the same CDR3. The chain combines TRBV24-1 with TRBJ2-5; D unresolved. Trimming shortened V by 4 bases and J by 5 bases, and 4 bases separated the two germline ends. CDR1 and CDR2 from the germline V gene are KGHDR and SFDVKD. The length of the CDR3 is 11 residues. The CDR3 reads CATSDGETQYF. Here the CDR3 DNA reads TGTGCCACCAGTGACGGGGAGACCCAGTACTTC.

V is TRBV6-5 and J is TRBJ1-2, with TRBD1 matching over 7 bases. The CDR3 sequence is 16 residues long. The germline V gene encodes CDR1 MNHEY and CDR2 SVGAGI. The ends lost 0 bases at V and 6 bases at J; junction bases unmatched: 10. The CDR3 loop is CASSYSIGTDIDGYTF. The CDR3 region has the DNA TGTGCCAGCAGTTACTCGATAGGGACAGATATTGATGGCTACACCTTC.

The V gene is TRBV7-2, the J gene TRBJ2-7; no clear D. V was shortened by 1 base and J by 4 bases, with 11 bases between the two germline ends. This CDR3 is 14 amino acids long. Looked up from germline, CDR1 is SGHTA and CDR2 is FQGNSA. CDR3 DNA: TGTGCCAGCAGCTTAGTGCCCGGCAAATACGAGCAGTACTTC. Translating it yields CASSLVPGKYEQYF.

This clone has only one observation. DNA for the CDR3: TGTGCCAGCAGTGTGGGACATAACCAAGAGACCCAGTACTTC. This translates into CASSVGHNQETQYF. V gene TRBV2 combines with J gene TRBJ2-5, with D maybe TRBD1 (6 bases). Germline loops: CDR1 SNHLY, CDR2 FYNNEI. CDR3 length: 14 residues. The ends were cut back, 4 bases at V and 0 bases at J, with 9 bases in the middle.

This chain's CDR3 is CASSWGRNQPQHF. CDR3 in DNA: TGTGCCAGCAGTTGGGGGCGTAATCAGCCCCAGCATTTT. The rearrangement links TRBV6-2 or TRBV6-3 to TRBJ1-5; D might be TRBD1 (6 bases). CDR1 and CDR2 (germline): MNHEY, SVGEGT. The V gene lost 4 bases and the J gene lost 4 bases, with 8 bases spanning the gap. This CDR3 is 13 amino acids long.

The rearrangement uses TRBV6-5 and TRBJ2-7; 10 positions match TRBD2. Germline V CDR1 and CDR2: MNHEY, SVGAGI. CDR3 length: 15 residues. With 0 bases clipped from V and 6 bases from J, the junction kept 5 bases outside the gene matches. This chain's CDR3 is CASSYSSGGPTEQYF. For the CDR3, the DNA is TGTGCCAGCAGTTACTCTAGCGGGGGGCCCACCGAGCAGTACTTC.